This T cell receptor beta chain was documented in a study of T cells in Graves' hyperthyroidism and ophthalmopathy. CDR3 length equals 15 residues. The germline CDR1 and CDR2 sequences are MNHEY and SMNVEV (reference sequence). V was cut by 3 bases and J by 4 bases, with 13 bases left in between. Fresh peripheral blood, 10 ml, was the source of the PBMCs. This clonotype was counted between two and nine times. The antigen remains undetermined. Study-level results: Most thyroid clonotypes expanded above 0.001 were also detected in blood. Ophthalmopathy onset followed model prediction by a median around 6.9 months.

TCR beta CDR3 regions were amplified from RNA transcripts. RT-PCR in the first round (using the HTBI primer set) targeted the TCR CDR3. In TCRdb, the multiplex PCR reads were re-called with MiXCR into one record per CDR3 protein. Of some 350,000 distinct CDR3 sequences in the sample, more than 20% were seen once. This clonotype originated in a man aged 50-59 years with Graves' hyperthyroidism. The rearrangement uses TRBV27 and TRBJ2-1, with a possible D match to TRBD2 (6 bases). The sample was blood. CDR3 protein: CASSFKGGGYNEQFF. CDR3 nucleotides: TGTGCCAGCAGTTTTAAGGGAGGCGGTTACAATGAGCAGTTCTTC.